One and the same sample provided the 28 T cell receptor beta chains below, sequenced in a study of radiation and T cells in renal cell carcinoma (dated by TCRdb to 2020 to 2022). The library came from the immunoSEQ multiplex PCR assay. TCRdb holds this immuneACCESS table with in-frame rearrangements only. Some clones are missing; in checked studies, unresolved V genes explain under half, and the rest has no known cause. Within this sample are 150,000 or so clones, with roughly 90% of them counted one time only. The biggest ten clones account for approximately 12% of the sample. Interpreted using the paper, the time point label stands for: baseline pretreatment blood. Taken with the paper, the label for treatment or condition translates to: 15 Gy SBRT to primary tumor, nephrectomy 4 weeks later. The material sequenced was blood, taken from a patient whose treatment included radiotherapy and nephrectomy. These receptors were obtained from a woman aged 50 to 60 with renal cell carcinoma.

The rearrangement joins TRBV4-3 to TRBJ1-2; 7 bases fit TRBD1. The CDR3 covers 14 residues. Trimming removed 1 base from V and 5 bases from J; junction bases left unmatched: 4. Germline assignment: CDR1 LGHNA and CDR2 YSLEER. The CDR3 region has the DNA TGCGCCAGCAGCCAAGTAACAGGGGAGTATGGCTACACCTTC. It yields the protein CASSQVTGEYGYTF.

This chain joins TRBV5-1 and TRBJ2-5; D gene uncertain. CDR1 and CDR2 (germline): SGHRS, YFSETQ. CDR3 length: 14 residues. The V gene lost 2 bases and the J gene lost 1 base, with 9 bases spanning the gap. The CDR3 loop reads CASSFLRFQETQYF. The CDR3 nucleotides are TGCGCCAGCAGCTTTCTCAGGTTCCAAGAGACCCAGTACTTC.

The chain recombines TRBV19 with TRBJ1-1; D gene unclear. V lost 3 bases, J lost 1 base, and 12 bases lay in between. There are 15 residues in the CDR3. The germline V gene encodes CDR1 LNHDA and CDR2 SQIVND (reference sequence). The CDR3 sequence is CASSILPGQNTEAFF. CDR3 coding DNA: TGTGCCAGTAGTATTCTCCCGGGCCAGAACACTGAAGCTTTCTTT.

The DNA for the CDR3 is TGTGCCAGCAGTCCGGGACTAGCGGGGGCGGTGACCCAGTACTTC. Its protein product is CASSPGLAGAVTQYF. The rearrangement links TRBV6-5 to TRBJ2-5, with 14 nucleotides matching TRBD2. Trimming removed 5 bases from V and 7 bases from J; junction bases left unmatched: 6. The CDR3 spans 15 residues. Looked up from germline, CDR1 is MNHEY and CDR2 is SVGAGI.

This clone appeared a few times. The genes are TRBV6-5 and TRBJ1-1, with D unresolved. V lost 1 base and J lost 7, with 10 bases in between. Germline CDR1 MNHEY, CDR2 SVGAGI. The CDR3 is made up of 13 amino acids. Written as DNA, the CDR3 is TGTGCCAGCAGTTACTTCATTCAGAGTGAAGCTTTCTTT. It specifies CASSYFIQSEAFF.

The DNA of the CDR3 is TGTGCCATCAGTGACTTAGTGACAGGGCTCTACGAGCAGTACTTC. Protein product: CAISDLVTGLYEQYF. The V gene is TRBV10-3, the J gene TRBJ2-7; 7 bases agree with TRBD1. J was trimmed by 3 bases and V by 3 bases; bases with no gene match: 8. The CDR3 has 15 residues. Germline loops: CDR1 ENHRY, CDR2 SYGVKD.

This clone was detected only once. The rearrangement joins TRBV6-6 to TRBJ1-5, with TRBD1 identical over 7 bases. From germline, CDR1 is MNHNY and CDR2 SVGAGI (reference sequence). V lost 11 bases, J lost 5 bases, and 9 bases stayed unmatched. CDR3 length: 13 residues. The CDR3 region has the DNA TGTGCCTTCAGGGGGAGTTTAGATCAGCCCCAGCATTTT. The encoded protein is CAFRGSLDQPQHF.

The chain couples TRBV19 to TRBJ2-2, with D perhaps matching TRBD1 (6 bases). From germline, CDR1 is LNHDA and CDR2 SQIVND (reference sequence). This CDR3 comprises 16 residues. Between the trimmed V and J ends, which lost 5 bases and 5 bases, there was a span of 18 bases. The CDR3 DNA is TGTGCCAGTAGTTCCGATACAGGGATGAGAACCGGGGAGCTGTTTTTT. Translated, it gives CASSSDTGMRTGELFF.

The rearrangement uses TRBV4-2 and TRBJ1-5, with 7 bases that match TRBD1. Germline lookup yields CDR1 LGHNA and CDR2 YNFKEQ. J gave up 6 bases and V 4 bases, and 9 bases lay outside the gene matches. The CDR3 is 15 amino acids. The CDR3 loop reads CASSPYTGVSQPQHF. In DNA, the CDR3 is TGTGCCAGCAGCCCCTATACAGGGGTAAGTCAGCCCCAGCATTTT.

The rearrangement joins TRBV5-4 to TRBJ1-5; TRBD1 matches 8 bases. This CDR3 is built from 15 residues. Germline CDR1 SGHNT, CDR2 YYREEE (reference sequence). V trimming: 4 bases; J trimming: 4 bases; junction bases outside the gene matches: 7. In DNA, the CDR3 is TGTGCCAGCAGCCAAGGACAGGGATGGAATCAGCCCCAGCATTTT. Protein product: CASSQGQGWNQPQHF.

The chain recombines TRBV11-3 with TRBJ1-1, with D unclear. Germline V lookup: CDR1 SGHNT, CDR2 YENEEA. Trimming took 1 base from V and 3 from J, leaving 12 bases between them. This CDR3 spans 15 amino acids. CDR3 sequence (DNA): TGTGCCAGCAGCTTAGGGGCTGCTGGGGACACTGAAGCTTTCTTT. It translates to CASSLGAAGDTEAFF.

The rearrangement links TRBV11-2 to TRBJ2-4; 7 bases map to TRBD1. CDR1 is SGHAT and CDR2 is FQNNGV in the germline V gene. The CDR3 has 16 amino acids. V was pared by 2 bases and J by 8 bases, with 12 bases of the junction left unmatched. The DNA for the CDR3 is TGTGCCAGCAGCTTAACAGGGGCGTTAAACTTGGACATTCAGTACTTC. Protein: CASSLTGALNLDIQYF.

This clone was counted once. The CDR3 loop is CASSSIGQGIAYEQYF. For the CDR3, the DNA is TGTGCCAGCAGTTCGATCGGACAGGGCATTGCCTACGAGCAGTACTTC. V and J are TRBV2 and TRBJ2-7; 8 nucleotides align to TRBD1. The V segment lost 5 bases and the J segment 2 bases; nucleotides outside the gene matches: 11. Germline V gene lookup returns CDR1 SNHLY and CDR2 FYNNEI. This CDR3 spans 16 amino acids.

The chain couples TRBV7-9 to TRBJ2-1; 7 positions agree with TRBD1. V dropped 5 bases and J dropped 0; count of bases not matched to a gene: 10. The CDR3 sequence is 17 residues long. Germline V lookup: CDR1 SEHNR, CDR2 FQNEAQ (reference sequence). CDR3 loop: CASSSQNRGFSYNEQFF. CDR3 coding DNA: TGTGCCAGCAGCAGCCAAAACAGGGGATTCTCCTACAATGAGCAGTTCTTC. Looking up the rest from reference TRBV7-9 and TRBJ2-1 gives the full variable domain: DTGVSQNPRHKITKRGQNVTFRCDPISEHNRLYWYRQTLGQGPEFLTYFQNEAQLEKSRLLSDRFSAERPKGSFSTLEIQRTEQGDSAMYLCASSSQNRGFSYNEQFFGPGTRLTVL.

The chain has TRBV25-1 and TRBJ2-3, with unresolved D. Looked up from germline, CDR1 is MGHDK and CDR2 is SYGVNS. V dropped 0 bases and J dropped 0 bases, with 13 bases sitting between them. The CDR3 runs 17 residues. The CDR3 sequence is CASSEYGELSSTDTQYF. The CDR3 DNA reads as TGTGCCAGCAGTGAATACGGAGAGCTATCTAGCACAGATACGCAGTATTTT.

V is TRBV6-6 and J is TRBJ1-1; D not certain. Trimming stripped 7 bases from V and 3 bases from J, with 12 bases between. CDR3 length equals 13 residues. Germline CDR1 is MNHNY and CDR2 is SVGAGI (reference sequence). CDR3 DNA sequence: TGTGCCAGCACCCCGGATCCACACACTGAAGCTTTCTTT. Protein product: CASTPDPHTEAFF.

This rearrangement joins TRBV6-1 to TRBJ2-7, with 7 nucleotides matching TRBD1. The CDR3 has 15 amino acids. In germline, CDR1 is MNHNS, CDR2 SASEGT. J was trimmed by 1 base and V by 6 bases; bases with no gene match: 9. CDR3 loop: CASRSGQTLSYEQYF. The DNA of the CDR3 is TGTGCCAGCAGATCGGGACAGACTCTTTCCTACGAGCAGTACTTC.

The chain employs TRBV9 and TRBJ2-1, with 10 positions matching TRBD2. In germline, CDR1 is SGDLS, CDR2 YYNGEE. CDR3 size: 16 residues. Germline trimming cut 4 bases from V and 0 bases from J; bases unmatched to any gene: 4. The CDR3 nucleotides read TGTGCCAGCAGCCCACTAGCGGGGAGCTCCTACAATGAGCAGTTCTTC. Translation gives CASSPLAGSSYNEQFF.

This chain uses TRBV7-6 with TRBJ2-7, with D unresolved. This CDR3 contains 15 residues. Germline CDR1 SGHVS, CDR2 FNYEAQ. Trimming cost V 0 bases and J 5 bases, with 14 bases left between them. CDR3 sequence reads: CASSLAITGHNEQYF. The DNA of the CDR3 is TGTGCCAGCAGCTTAGCGATAACTGGTCACAACGAGCAGTACTTC.

The chain carries TRBV7-2 and TRBJ1-6, with 7 bases that match TRBD1. The CDR3 consists of 15 residues. In germline, CDR1 is SGHTA, CDR2 FQGNSA. V gave up 6 bases and J gave up 10 bases; unmatched junction bases: 12. DNA of the CDR3: TGTGCCAGCAGAGTTCAATCAGGGGGTGGGTCACCCCTCCACTTT. Its translation is CASRVQSGGGSPLHF.

The chain links TRBV19 to TRBJ2-7; 7 bases align to TRBD1. This CDR3 has 15 residues. Trimming took 1 base from V and 1 from J; bases not matched to a gene: 4. CDR1 is LNHDA, CDR2 SQIVND, per germline (reference sequence). CDR3 nucleotide sequence: TGTGCCAGTAGTATAGGAGGGGGCAGGTCCTACGAGCAGTACTTC. Protein product: CASSIGGGRSYEQYF.

CDR3 in DNA: TGTGCCAGCAGCTTGCGGGGGGGCAAAGATACGCAGTATTTT. Its translation is CASSLRGGKDTQYF. V and J are TRBV5-4 and TRBJ2-3; the match to TRBD2 covers 8 bases. The CDR3 runs 14 residues. CDR1 and CDR2 (germline): SGHNT, YYREEE (reference sequence). Trimming at V came to 1 base and at J to 5 bases, leaving 3 bases not matched to a gene.

V is TRBV5-1 and J is TRBJ1-2; TRBD1 matches at 7 bases. CDR3 length: 19 residues. V was pared by 0 bases and J by 4 bases, with 18 bases of the junction left unmatched. Germline V CDR1 and CDR2: SGHRS, YFSETQ. CDR3 sequence: CASSLAPDRALHARYGYTF. In nucleotides, the CDR3 is TGCGCCAGCAGCTTGGCCCCTGACAGGGCGCTCCATGCCCGCTATGGCTACACCTTC.

The V gene is TRBV19, the J gene TRBJ1-1; tentative D call: TRBD1 (5 bases). This CDR3 spans 15 amino acids. V was clipped by 6 bases and J by 2 bases, with 16 bases between them. Germline V lookup: CDR1 LNHDA, CDR2 SQIVND (reference sequence). The CDR3 spells CASRSPGRSNTEAFF. Written as DNA, the CDR3 is TGTGCCAGTAGGTCACCGGGACGGTCCAACACTGAAGCTTTCTTT.

The chain employs TRBV9 and TRBJ2-3; D remains unclear. V was cut by 4 bases and J by 4 bases, with 13 bases left in between. CDR3 length: 14 residues. Germline V gives CDR1 SGDLS, CDR2 YYNGEE. CDR3 sequence (DNA): TGTGCCAGCAGCCCCCAGCCCCTAGCAGATACGCAGTATTTT. It yields the protein CASSPQPLADTQYF.

The rearrangement links TRBV2 to TRBJ2-3; 7 positions match TRBD1. V lost 3 bases to trimming and J lost 2 bases; unmatched junction nucleotides: 5. This CDR3 is built from 15 residues. Germline values: CDR1 SNHLY, CDR2 FYNNEI. CDR3 residues: CASSELDRLTDTQYF. The CDR3 bases are TGTGCCAGCAGTGAGCTGGACAGGCTCACAGATACGCAGTATTTT.

The rearrangement links TRBV6-5 to TRBJ2-6; TRBD2 might be the D (5 bases). Germline CDR1 reads MNHEY; CDR2 reads SVGAGI. The CDR3 runs 14 residues. The germline V and J ends were trimmed by 6 bases and 1 base, with 7 bases remaining between them. This CDR3 is CASRWRSGANVLTF. Written as DNA, the CDR3 is TGTGCCAGCAGATGGAGGTCTGGGGCCAACGTCCTGACTTTC.

The V and J genes are TRBV6-1 and TRBJ1-5, with 8 bases matching TRBD1. Per germline, CDR1 MNHNS and CDR2 SASEGT. With V trimmed by 6 bases and J by 3 bases, 7 bases remained unmatched. This CDR3 has 15 amino acids. CDR3 sequence: CASRGDRSTNQPQHF. In nucleotides, the CDR3 is TGTGCCAGCAGGGGGGACAGGAGTACCAATCAGCCCCAGCATTTT.